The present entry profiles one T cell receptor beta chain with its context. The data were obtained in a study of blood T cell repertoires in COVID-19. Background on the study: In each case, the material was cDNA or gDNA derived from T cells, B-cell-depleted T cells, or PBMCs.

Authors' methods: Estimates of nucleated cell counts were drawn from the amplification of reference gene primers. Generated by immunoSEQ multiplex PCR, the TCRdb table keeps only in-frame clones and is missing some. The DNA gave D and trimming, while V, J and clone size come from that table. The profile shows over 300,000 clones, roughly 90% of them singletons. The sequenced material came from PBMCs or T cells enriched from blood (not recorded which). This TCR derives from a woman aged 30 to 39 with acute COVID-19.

CDR3 amino acids: CASSPSGFNQPQHF. CDR3 in DNA: TGTGCCAGCAGTCCATCGGGGTTCAATCAGCCCCAGCATTTT. This chain links TRBV25-1 with TRBJ1-5, with D hard to call. Trimming cost V 5 bases and J 3 bases, with 11 bases left between them. The CDR3 sequence is 14 residues long. The germline V gene encodes CDR1 MGHDK and CDR2 SYGVNS.